The 11 T cell receptor beta chains below were found in one sample sequenced in a study of cytomegalovirus exposure and HLA in healthy donors. The PCR used 60 Vbeta and 13 Jbeta primers. Sequencing was performed with immunoSEQ multiplex PCR; in TCRdb, only in-frame clones are kept and a portion is missing. The table records 90,000 to 95,000 clones, around 81% of them present only once. The sequencing input was PBMCs. These receptors were obtained from a man aged 25 to 40 in good health and CMV-seronegative.

There are a few counts of this clone. The chain couples TRBV11-2 to TRBJ1-1; D perhaps matches TRBD1 (6 bases). The germline CDR1 and CDR2 sequences are SGHAT and FQNNGV. This CDR3 comprises 13 residues. The V end lost 3 bases, the J end lost 5 bases, and 10 bases lay between the germline ends. This CDR3 reads CASSFSQGTEAFF. In nucleotides, the CDR3 is TGTGCCAGCAGCTTTAGTCAGGGGACTGAAGCTTTCTTT.

The chain employs TRBV7-9 and TRBJ2-3; 8 bases fit TRBD1. CDR1 is SEHNR, CDR2 FQNEAQ, per germline (reference sequence). The CDR3 is 14 amino acids. The V gene end was trimmed by 5 bases and the J gene end by 6 bases; junction bases not matched to a gene: 7. The CDR3 nucleotides read TGTGCCAGCAGCCCGGACAGGGTAGTGGATACGCAGTATTTT. Translation: CASSPDRVVDTQYF.

The chain carries TRBV7-8 and TRBJ1-2; tentative D call: TRBD1 (6 bases). The length of the CDR3 is 17 residues. Germline-derived CDR1 and CDR2 are SGHVS and FQNEAQ. The V gene lost 1 base and the J gene lost 0 bases, with 15 bases spanning the gap. CDR3 sequence: CASSLERRDTSNYGYTF. In nucleotides, the CDR3 is TGTGCCAGCAGCTTAGAAAGACGGGACACATCTAACTATGGCTACACCTTC.

V is TRBV7-9 and J is TRBJ2-1; no clear D gene. This CDR3 is built from 13 residues. Germline loops: CDR1 SEHNR, CDR2 FQNEAQ (reference sequence). The germline V and J ends were trimmed by 5 bases and 8 bases, with 13 bases remaining between them. The CDR3 is CASSLTYSDEQFF. CDR3 sequence (DNA): TGTGCCAGCAGCCTCACCTACTCGGATGAGCAGTTCTTC. Variable domain in full (rest from reference TRBV7-9 and TRBJ2-1): DTGVSQNPRHKITKRGQNVTFRCDPISEHNRLYWYRQTLGQGPEFLTYFQNEAQLEKSRLLSDRFSAERPKGSFSTLEIQRTEQGDSAMYLCASSLTYSDEQFFGPGTRLTVL.

Only one count was recorded for this clone. This rearrangement joins TRBV12-2 to TRBJ2-1; TRBD2 was called by the table and not checked on the DNA. TRBV12-2 is recorded as a pseudogene. This CDR3 has 19 residues. CDR3 in DNA: TGTGCAAGTGTACCGGGACTAGCGGGGAACCCATTAAGTTACAATGAGCAGTTCTTC. Protein sequence: CASVPGLAGNPLSYNEQFF.

The genes are TRBV13 and TRBJ1-2; TRBD1 matches at 7 bases. Germline trimming cut 0 bases from V and 8 bases from J; bases unmatched to any gene: 3. The germline gives CDR1 PRHDT, CDR2 FYEKMQ (reference sequence). This CDR3 has 13 residues. The CDR3 spells CASSLGPGGGYTF. The CDR3 nucleotides read TGTGCCAGCAGCTTAGGCCCAGGGGGAGGCTACACCTTC.

This clone has only a few counts. The chain couples TRBV5-1 to TRBJ1-1; no firm D call. CDR3 size: 14 residues. Germline-derived CDR1 and CDR2 are SGHRS and YFSETQ. V shed 4 bases and J shed 1 base, with 11 bases lying between them. The CDR3 bases are TGCGCCAGCAGCAAGATAGAACCGAACACTGAAGCTTTCTTT. Its translation: CASSKIEPNTEAFF.

In regard to this clone: Compared with germline, one end of the junction differs, possibly owing to a read error. The chain has TRBV7-2 and TRBJ1-5; no clear D. CDR3 length equals 15 residues. The germline gives CDR1 SGHTA, CDR2 FQGNSA. CDR3 sequence (DNA): TGTGTCAGCAGCTCCTTCCCGGGGAACAATCAGCCCCAGCATTTT. This encodes CVSSSFPGNNQPQHF.

The CDR3 loop reads CASRPFRGTGLAGAHNEQFF. Here the CDR3 DNA reads TGTGCCAGCAGACCATTTAGGGGGACAGGGCTAGCGGGAGCCCACAATGAGCAGTTCTTC. The genes are TRBV28 and TRBJ2-1, with D possibly TRBD2 on 10 matching bases. The V gene lost 6 bases and the J gene lost 5 bases, with 32 bases spanning the gap. The CDR3 is made up of 20 amino acids. CDR1 is MDHEN, CDR2 SYDVKM, per germline. Combining the CDR3 with reference TRBV28 and TRBJ2-1 gives the whole variable domain DVKVTQSSRYLVKRTGEKVFLECVQDMDHENMFWYRQDPGLGLRLIYFSYDVKMKEKGDIPEGYSVSREKKERFSLILESASTNQTSMYLCASRPFRGTGLAGAHNEQFFGPGTRLTVL.

Here the CDR3 DNA reads TGTGCCAGCACCGGGACAGCAGCTAACTATGGCTACACCTTC. This translates into CASTGTAANYGYTF. The chain uses TRBV25-1 and TRBJ1-2; 7 nucleotides match TRBD1. CDR1 and CDR2 (germline): MGHDK, SYGVNS. The CDR3 length is 14 residues. Losses at the gene ends were 7 bases for V and 0 bases for J; bases not matched to a gene: 5.

This clone appeared a few times. This chain connects TRBV18 to TRBJ2-3; the match to TRBD2 covers 8 bases. This CDR3 contains 15 residues. V shed 0 bases and J 3 bases; nucleotides not matched to a gene: 2. CDR1 and CDR2 (germline): KGHSH, LQKENI. CDR3 in DNA: TGTGCCAGCTCACCACCGGGACTAGAGACAGATACGCAGTATTTT. It codes for CASSPPGLETDTQYF.